This T cell receptor (beta chain) stems from a study of regulatory T cells in long-lasting Graves disease. General study results and limits: TRBV28, TRBJ1-2 and TRBJ2-5 were favored in persistent disease. The TCR repertoire of persistent Graves' patients was less diverse than that of newly diagnosed ones.

This clonotype was detected ten times or more. Its antigen remains unidentified. iRepertoire HTBI primers and Arm-PCR of CDR3 regions built TCR beta libraries. TCRdb analysed the multiplex PCR reads with MiXCR anew, one entry per CDR3 protein. The table shows approximately 400,000 distinct CDR3 sequences, with 15% to 19% occurring only once. Time point meaning: newly diagnosed GD, antithyroid drugs for less than 3 months. From RNA extracted from PBMCs, the TCR library was made. CDR1 is MNHNS and CDR2 is SASEGT in the germline V gene. This CDR3 comprises 12 residues. The ends lost 5 bases at V and 7 bases at J; junction bases unmatched: 4.

The chain recombines TRBV6-1 with TRBJ1-1; 7 bases are a match to TRBD1. Specimen: peripheral blood mononuclear cells (PBMCs), collected at new diagnosis, from a patient treated with antithyroid drugs. The TCR sequence derives from a female donor with Graves disease. The CDR3 sequence is CASSRQGDEAFF. In DNA, the CDR3 is TGTGCCAGCAGTCGACAGGGTGATGAAGCTTTCTTT.